The clone carrying this T cell receptor beta chain has just a few counts. Other DNA sequences from this sample encode an identical CDR3 as well. These data are taken from a study of blood T cell repertoires in COVID-19. For the study at large: Sample material is recorded as cDNA or gDNA derived from T cells, B-cell-depleted T cells, or PBMCs.

The CDR3 runs 15 residues. V trimming: 2 bases; J trimming: 4 bases; junction bases outside the gene matches: 1. Germline assignment: CDR1 KGHSH and CDR2 LQKENI. Under the authors' procedure: How many nucleated cells were present was estimated from reference gene primer amplification. The method was immunoSEQ multiplex PCR; TCRdb's version includes in-frame clones alone and lacks a portion of them. Clone size and the V and J calls come from that table; the DNA yielded D and trimming. Found here are roughly 100,000 clones, about 76% of them singletons; the top ten hold 37%. This chain uses TRBV18 with TRBJ2-1, with 11 bases lining up with TRBD2. Sequenced material: peripheral blood. The clonotype originates from a man older than 75 with acute or convalescent COVID-19. The CDR3 spells CASSPGTSGYNEQFF. In nucleotides, the CDR3 is TGTGCCAGCTCACCAGGGACTAGCGGTTACAATGAGCAGTTCTTC.